The 19 T cell receptor beta chains listed next were all sequenced from one sample in a study of human T cells and chemical hapten exposure. Described time point: patch test 2, 6 weeks after DPC sensitization. Treatment reported: therapeutic diphenylcyclopropenone sensitization with weekly scalp DPC. TCRdb analysed the RACE reads with MiXCR anew, one entry per CDR3 protein. The sample comprises about 41,000 distinct CDR3 sequences, 3% to 4% of which are singletons, and approximately 6.7% rests with the top ten. This sample comprised whole blood, obtained in connection with sensitization to the hapten diphenylcyclopropenone (DPC). Receptors were obtained from a middle-aged man with alopecia areata. Some clones in this sample may be carry-over from other donors' samples.

In regard to this clonotype: A much larger clone differs by one base, so this may be a read error. CDR3 in amino acids: CASSQDRLEGYSTQYF. CDR3 nucleotides: TGTGCCAGCAGCCAAGATCGACTAGAGGGATACTCTACGCAGTATTTT. The V gene is TRBV14, the J gene TRBJ2-3; tentatively, D is TRBD2 (6 bases). The germline V gene has CDR1 SGHDN and CDR2 FVKESK. The V gene lost 0 bases and the J gene lost 8 bases, with 18 bases spanning the gap. CDR3 length: 16 residues.

This clonotype was seen repeatedly, ten times or more. The rearrangement uses TRBV7-2 and TRBJ2-1; weak D call: TRBD1 (6 bases). Germline loops: CDR1 SGHTA, CDR2 FQGNSA. This CDR3 comprises 15 residues. V was trimmed by 2 bases and J by 4 bases, leaving 12 bases between them. In DNA form, the CDR3 reads TGTGCCAGCAGCTTACAGGGGCTCAGTTACAATGAGCAGTTCTTC. Residues: CASSLQGLSYNEQFF.

Comment on this clonotype: With a much larger clone just one base away, this may be a read error. The chain carries TRBV6-5 and TRBJ2-1; 10 positions agree with TRBD1. Germline V lookup: CDR1 MNHEY, CDR2 SVGAGI. V was pared by 8 bases and J by 8 bases, with 9 bases of the junction left unmatched. There are 14 residues in the CDR3. The CDR3: CASGADRGGDEQFF. CDR3 DNA: TGTGCCAGCGGGGCGGACAGGGGGGGGGATGAGCAGTTCTTC.

This clonotype came up many times. The gene calls are TRBV5-1 and TRBJ2-7; D is tentatively TRBD1 or TRBD2 (5 bases each). This CDR3 contains 15 residues. Germline lookup yields CDR1 SGHRS and CDR2 YFSETQ. The V gene lost 0 bases and the J gene lost 5 bases, with 15 bases spanning the gap. CDR3 in amino acids: CASSLARGTVDEQYF. The CDR3, as DNA: TGCGCCAGCAGCTTGGCCCGAGGGACCGTCGACGAGCAGTACTTC.

The table lists this clonotype with many counts. The chain links TRBV7-9 to TRBJ2-5, with D perhaps assigned TRBD1 or TRBD2 (5 bases each). This CDR3 region has 13 residues. Germline V gene sequence: CDR1 SEHNR, CDR2 FQNEAQ (reference sequence). Trimming stripped 1 base from V and 10 bases from J, with 13 bases between. DNA for the CDR3: TGTGCCAGCAGCTTAGACTCCCGTGGGGGCCAGTACTTC. Its translation: CASSLDSRGGQYF.

The chain has TRBV20-1 and TRBJ1-2; D not certain. CDR1 is DFQATT, CDR2 SNEGSKA, per germline (reference sequence). This CDR3 is 14 amino acids long. V gave up 5 bases and J gave up 0 bases, with 13 bases separating them. In DNA, the CDR3 is TGCAGTGCTCCAGTCTCAGCGGCTAACTATGGCTACACCTTC. It encodes CSAPVSAANYGYTF.

This clonotype was seen repeatedly, ten times or more. The chain joins TRBV2 to TRBJ2-7, with a tentative D call TRBD2 (7 bases). CDR3 length: 15 residues. Between the trimmed V and J ends, which lost 4 bases and 5 bases, there was a span of 18 bases. CDR1 and CDR2 from the germline V gene are SNHLY and FYNNEI. Here the CDR3 DNA reads TGTGCCAGCAGTGTTTCGGGGGGCGCGACCCACGAGCAGTACTTC. Protein sequence: CASSVSGGATHEQYF.

The gene calls are TRBV20-1 and TRBJ2-1, with TRBD2 identical over 8 bases. V gave up 4 bases and J gave up 0 bases; unmatched junction bases: 5. Germline CDR1 DFQATT, CDR2 SNEGSKA (reference sequence). This CDR3 has 15 amino acids. DNA of the CDR3: TGCAGTGCTATTTCTCTAGCGGGCTCCTACAATGAGCAGTTCTTC. It specifies CSAISLAGSYNEQFF.

The CDR3 sequence is CASTNDRGQPQHF. The CDR3 coding sequence is TGTGCCAGCACCAATGATCGAGGACAGCCCCAGCATTTT. V usage is TRBV12-3 or TRBV12-4 and J usage is TRBJ1-5; D not resolved. This CDR3 is built from 13 residues. Trimming took 7 bases from V and 7 from J, leaving 14 bases between them.

This clonotype occurred many times. CDR3 coding DNA: TGTGCCACCCGGGATACAGATACGCAGTATTTT. It codes for CATRDTDTQYF. The V call is TRBV28, the J call TRBJ2-3, with D perhaps TRBD2 (5 bases). The ends were cut back, 10 bases at V and 3 bases at J, with 8 bases in the middle. This CDR3 is built from 11 residues. The germline gives CDR1 MDHEN, CDR2 SYDVKM. The full variable domain, in which reference TRBV28 and TRBJ2-3 provide the parts outside the CDR3, is DVKVTQSSRYLVKRTGEKVFLECVQDMDHENMFWYRQDPGLGLRLIYFSYDVKMKEKGDIPEGYSVSREKKERFSLILESASTNQTSMYLCATRDTDTQYFGPGTRLTVL.

In its sample, this clonotype was seen many times. The rearrangement links TRBV12-3 or TRBV12-4 to TRBJ2-2; the D is unclear. The V end was cut by 6 bases, the J end by 6 bases, with 17 bases between. The CDR3 is 15 amino acids. In DNA, the CDR3 is TGTGCCAGCAGCCCTACATCGACGATGGCCGGGGAGCTGTTTTTT. Amino acids: CASSPTSTMAGELFF.

This clonotype was counted ten times or more. The rearrangement links TRBV15 to TRBJ2-3; D might be TRBD2 (6 bases). The V and J ends lost 3 bases and 6 bases respectively, with 19 bases between them. Looked up from germline, CDR1 is LNHNV and CDR2 is YYDKDF (reference sequence). The CDR3 extends over 16 amino acids. The CDR3: CATSRSFSGVGDTQYF. CDR3 coding DNA: TGTGCCACCAGCAGGAGTTTTTCGGGAGTAGGCGATACGCAGTATTTT.

This clonotype was counted many times. This chain uses TRBV27 with TRBJ2-3; the D gene could be TRBD1 or TRBD2 (5 bases each). The germline V gene encodes CDR1 MNHEY and CDR2 SMNVEV (reference sequence). The CDR3 loop spans 14 amino acids. Deletions cut 2 bases from V and 4 bases from J, with 10 bases between. The CDR3 spells CASSLRGAADTQYF. In DNA, the CDR3 is TGTGCCAGCAGTTTAAGAGGGGCTGCAGATACGCAGTATTTT.

This clonotype was counted many times. The V and J genes are TRBV30 and TRBJ2-2, with unresolved D. The length of the CDR3 is 12 residues. Germline V gene sequence: CDR1 GTSNPN, CDR2 SVGIG (reference sequence). Trimming took off 5 bases at V and 7 bases at J, with 11 bases between the two ends. CDR3 amino acids: CAWGRRGGELFF. The CDR3 region has the DNA TGTGCCTGGGGACGCCGCGGCGGGGAGCTGTTTTTT.

This clonotype appeared many times. V usage is TRBV20-1 and J usage is TRBJ1-2, with a possible D match to TRBD1 (6 bases). CDR1 DFQATT and CDR2 SNEGSKA come from the germline V gene (reference sequence). V was trimmed by 1 base and J by 8 bases, leaving 17 bases between them. The CDR3 is 14 residues long. CDR3 nucleotides: TGCAGTGCTAGAGGAAGGGGAGGGGGGCTAGGCTACACCTTC. It specifies CSARGRGGGLGYTF.

Many counts were recorded for this clonotype. The chain is built from TRBV28 and TRBJ2-5, with D possibly matching TRBD1 (5 bases). The germline V gene encodes CDR1 MDHEN and CDR2 SYDVKM. This CDR3 is built from 13 residues. Between the trimmed V and J ends, which lost 6 bases and 2 bases, there was a span of 10 bases. The CDR3 here is CASSPREQETQYF. The DNA for the CDR3 is TGTGCCAGCAGCCCCAGGGAACAAGAGACCCAGTACTTC.

This chain connects TRBV13 to TRBJ1-5; the D gene is possibly TRBD1 (5 bases). CDR1 and CDR2 from the germline V gene are PRHDT and FYEKMQ (reference sequence). Trimming removed 4 bases at V and 1 base at J, with 8 bases between. This CDR3 region has 14 residues. CDR3 loop: CASSSRDSNQPQHF. The CDR3 coding sequence is TGTGCCAGCAGCTCCCGGGACAGCAATCAGCCCCAGCATTTT.

This clonotype has just a few counts. This chain links TRBV18 with TRBJ2-7; TRBD2 aligns across 8 bases. This CDR3 spans 17 amino acids. Trimming took 1 base from V and 2 from J; bases not matched to a gene: 10. Germline CDR1 reads KGHSH; CDR2 reads LQKENI. In nucleotides, the CDR3 is TGTGCCAGCTCACCACTTAGCGTCACGGGAGGGCCCTACGAGCAGTACTTC. Protein: CASSPLSVTGGPYEQYF.

Details on this clonotype: This clone may be a read error of a much larger clone one base away. Likely a read error: the CDR3 ends without its conserved phenylalanine or tryptophan. The chain is built from TRBV5-4 and TRBJ1-3; unclear D gene. Germline V gene data show CDR1 as SGHNT and CDR2 as YYREEE (reference sequence). The CDR3 spans 15 residues. V dropped 2 bases and J dropped 0 bases, with 9 bases sitting between them. Written as DNA, the CDR3 is TGTGCCAGCAGCTTCCTAGGGAACTCTGGAAACACCATATATTAT. This gives the protein CASSFLGNSGNTIYY.